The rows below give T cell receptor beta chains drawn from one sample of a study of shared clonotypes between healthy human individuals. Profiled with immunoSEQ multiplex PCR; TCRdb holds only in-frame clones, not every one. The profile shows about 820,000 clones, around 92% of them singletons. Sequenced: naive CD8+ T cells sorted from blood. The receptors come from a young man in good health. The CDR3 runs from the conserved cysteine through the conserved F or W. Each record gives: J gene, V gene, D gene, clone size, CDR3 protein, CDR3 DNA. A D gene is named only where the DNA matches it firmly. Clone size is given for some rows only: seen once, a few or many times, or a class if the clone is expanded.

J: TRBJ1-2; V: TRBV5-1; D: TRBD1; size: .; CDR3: CASSSRDRGGDYTF; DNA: TGCGCCAGCAGCTCCCGGGACAGGGGAGGAGACTACACCTTC
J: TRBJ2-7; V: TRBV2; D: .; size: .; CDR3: CASGQTYEQYF; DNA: TGTGCCAGCGGACAGACCTACGAGCAGTACTTC
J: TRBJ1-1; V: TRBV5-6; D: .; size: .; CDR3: CASSWGGTEAFF; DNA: TGTGCCAGCAGCTGGGGGGGCACTGAAGCTTTCTTT
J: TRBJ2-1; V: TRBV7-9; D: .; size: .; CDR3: CASSAFRLRDEQFF; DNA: TGTGCCAGCAGCGCCTTCCGCCTCCGGGACGAGCAGTTCTTC
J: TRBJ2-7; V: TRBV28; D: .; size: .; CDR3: CASSRYMLEQYF; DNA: TGTGCCAGCAGTCGTTATATGCTCGAGCAGTACTTC
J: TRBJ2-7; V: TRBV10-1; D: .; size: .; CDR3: CASSFGPNYEQYF; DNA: TGCGCCAGCAGCTTCGGACCAAATTACGAGCAGTACTTC
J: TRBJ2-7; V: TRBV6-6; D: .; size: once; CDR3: CASSYGQGLNYEQYF; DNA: TGTGCCAGCAGTTACGGGCAGGGGCTAAACTACGAGCAGTACTTC
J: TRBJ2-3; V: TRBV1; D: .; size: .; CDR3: CTSSLTQGRSGRATDTQYF; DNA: TGCACCAGCAGCCTTACACAGGGGCGGAGCGGGAGGGCAACAGATACGCAGTATTTT
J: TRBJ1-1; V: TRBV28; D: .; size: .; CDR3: CASSTHRYHMNTEAFF; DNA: TGTGCCAGCAGTACACACAGATACCACATGAACACTGAAGCTTTCTTT
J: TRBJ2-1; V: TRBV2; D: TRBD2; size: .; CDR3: CASSDLLAGLTYNEQFF; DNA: TGTGCCAGCAGTGACTTACTAGCGGGCCTAACTTACAATGAGCAGTTCTTC
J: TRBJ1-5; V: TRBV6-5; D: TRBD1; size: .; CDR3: CASSGTGNQPQHF; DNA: TGTGCCAGCAGTGGGACAGGGAACCAGCCCCAGCATTTT
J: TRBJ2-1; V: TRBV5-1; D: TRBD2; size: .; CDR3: CASSLAIDPGGPSYEQFF; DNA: TGCGCCAGCAGCTTGGCCATCGATCCGGGAGGACCATCGTATGAGCAGTTCTTC
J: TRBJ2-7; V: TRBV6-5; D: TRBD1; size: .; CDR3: CASSYSRQGAEQYF; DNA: TGTGCCAGCAGTTACTCGCGGCAGGGGGCCGAGCAGTACTTC
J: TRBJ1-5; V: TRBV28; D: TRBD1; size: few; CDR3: CASTPPGQGNQPQHF; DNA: TGTGCCAGCACTCCTCCCGGACAGGGCAATCAGCCCCAGCATTTT
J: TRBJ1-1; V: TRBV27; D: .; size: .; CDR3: CASSLSWPTEAFF; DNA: TGTGCCAGCAGTTTATCGTGGCCCACTGAAGCTTTCTTT
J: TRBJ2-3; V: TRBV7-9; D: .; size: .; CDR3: CASSFLAESTDTQYF; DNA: TGTGCCAGCAGCTTTTTAGCGGAAAGCACAGATACGCAGTATTTT
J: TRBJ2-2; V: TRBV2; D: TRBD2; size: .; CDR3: CASSDKRELVGGELFF; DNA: TGTGCCAGCAGTGACAAGCGGGAGTTGGTGGGCGGGGAGCTGTTTTTT